Following are 31 T cell receptor beta chains from one sample sequenced in a study of cytomegalovirus exposure and HLA in healthy donors (dated by TCRdb to the late 2010s). The method was the immunoSEQ multiplex PCR assay. For the multiplex PCR, a mixture combining 60 forward primers for TCR Vbeta segments and 13 reverse primers for TCR Jbeta segments was used. TCRdb's version of the immuneACCESS table is confined to in-frame rearrangements and falls short of the full clone set. An unresolved V gene accounts for under half of the shortfall where checked; the remainder is of unknown origin. This sample's listing comprises some 110,000 clones. Jointly, the top ten make up less than 4.5% of the sample. The sequenced material came from PBMCs. Receptors were obtained from a young man in good health and CMV-seronegative.

J is TRBJ2-3 and V is TRBV7-6; 15 bases align to TRBD2. The germline V gene encodes CDR1 SGHVS and CDR2 FNYEAQ. CDR3 length: 19 residues. Trimming removed 5 bases from V and 3 bases from J; junction bases left unmatched: 12. DNA of the CDR3: TGTGCCAGCAGCCCCCAACTTCGGGGACTAGCGGGGGGAACAGATACGCAGTATTTT. Translation: CASSPQLRGLAGGTDTQYF.

About this clone: The sample contains more than one DNA sequence encoding this CDR3. V and J are TRBV11-3 and TRBJ1-6, with 9 bases fitting TRBD1. This CDR3 is built from 14 residues. Germline CDR1 SGHNT, CDR2 YENEEA. The ends lost 4 bases at V and 7 bases at J; junction bases unmatched: 2. The CDR3 DNA reads as TGTGCCAGCAGCTCAGGGACAGGGAATTCACCCCTCCACTTT. It codes for CASSSGTGNSPLHF.

The chain recombines TRBV19 with TRBJ2-7; D remains unclear. Trimming took off 2 bases at V and 3 bases at J, with 8 bases between the two ends. CDR1 LNHDA and CDR2 SQIVND come from the germline V gene (reference sequence). The CDR3 spans 13 residues. The CDR3 loop is CASSITVLYEQYF. CDR3 in DNA: TGTGCCAGTAGTATAACAGTCCTCTACGAGCAGTACTTC.

V and J are TRBV7-9 and TRBJ1-1; 7 bases fit TRBD1. The CDR3 is made up of 16 amino acids. Germline-derived CDR1 and CDR2 are SEHNR and FQNEAQ (reference sequence). Trimming at V came to 1 base and at J to 2 bases, leaving 7 bases not matched to a gene. The CDR3 region is CASSLGEGQVNTEAFF. The DNA of the CDR3 is TGTGCCAGCAGCTTAGGAGAAGGACAGGTAAACACTGAAGCTTTCTTT.

The chain has TRBV5-1 and TRBJ1-1; D not certain. The germline gives CDR1 SGHRS, CDR2 YFSETQ. V dropped 1 base and J dropped 4 bases, with 17 bases sitting between them. The CDR3 is 16 amino acids. As DNA, the CDR3 is TGCGCCAGCAGCTTGAATGGTCCTAAAGTCGGCACTGAAGCTTTCTTT. Its translation is CASSLNGPKVGTEAFF.

The chain recombines TRBV10-3 with TRBJ2-3; 13 nucleotides line up with TRBD2. This CDR3 spans 15 amino acids. Germline V gene data show CDR1 as ENHRY and CDR2 as SYGVKD. V gave up 8 bases and J gave up 8 bases; unmatched junction bases: 10. CDR3 protein: CAILRGLAGYSTQYF. The CDR3 DNA follows: TGTGCCATCCTACGGGGACTAGCGGGGTATAGTACGCAGTATTTT.

V and J are TRBV2 and TRBJ2-3, with D maybe TRBD1 (5 bases). Trimming cost V 1 base and J 7 bases, with 9 bases left between them. CDR1 is SNHLY and CDR2 is FYNNEI in the germline V gene. CDR3 length equals 13 residues. In nucleotides, the CDR3 is TGTGCCAGCAGTGAAGGGCCAGGGAATACGCAGTATTTT. Translated: CASSEGPGNTQYF.

This chain uses TRBV27 with TRBJ1-1; D is perhaps TRBD1 (5 bases). This CDR3 has 15 residues. The V gene lost 5 bases and the J gene lost 3 bases, with 16 bases spanning the gap. Germline V gene data show CDR1 as MNHEY and CDR2 as SMNVEV (reference sequence). The CDR3 sequence is CASSQGRRGYTEAFF. CDR3 coding DNA: TGTGCCAGCAGTCAGGGAAGGAGGGGTTACACTGAAGCTTTCTTT.

The chain employs TRBV7-2 and TRBJ2-2; D might be TRBD1 (6 bases). Per germline, CDR1 SGHTA and CDR2 FQGNSA. The CDR3 is 17 residues long. V was pared by 6 bases and J by 3 bases, with 20 bases between. CDR3 bases: TGTGCCAGCAGTCCGCCTGGGACAAGGAAACACACCGGGGAGCTGTTTTTT. This translates into CASSPPGTRKHTGELFF.

This rearrangement joins TRBV19 to TRBJ2-7; 7 bases line up with TRBD1. The CDR3 loop spans 13 amino acids. CDR1 is LNHDA, CDR2 SQIVND, per germline (reference sequence). The V segment lost 5 bases and the J segment 7 bases; nucleotides outside the gene matches: 8. The CDR3 spells CASSRQGPSEQYF. CDR3 bases: TGTGCCAGTAGTCGACAGGGTCCCTCTGAGCAGTACTTC.

The rearrangement joins TRBV14 to TRBJ2-7, with D hard to call. This CDR3 is built from 12 residues. The V gene's germline CDR1 is SGHDN and CDR2 FVKESK. V lost 5 bases and J lost 4, with 9 bases in between. The CDR3 nucleotides read TGTGCCAGCAGCATTGGGCCTTACGAGCAGTACTTC. Protein sequence: CASSIGPYEQYF.

V is TRBV6-5 and J is TRBJ2-7; no clear D. The germline V gene encodes CDR1 MNHEY and CDR2 SVGAGI. The CDR3 has 14 residues. Trimming left V 5 bases short and J 9 bases short, with 20 bases between. CDR3 DNA: TGTGCCAGCAGTCCTGAGACCGTTCTACGAGGGCAGTACTTC. This gives the protein CASSPETVLRGQYF.

The chain links TRBV6-5 to TRBJ2-1, with D tentatively TRBD2 (5 bases). Germline lookup yields CDR1 MNHEY and CDR2 SVGAGI. This CDR3 has 13 residues. Trimming removed 4 bases from V and 8 bases from J, with 12 bases in between. CDR3 DNA: TGTGCCAGCAGTTTAGGAGGAGCTTATGAGCAGTTCTTC. It translates to CASSLGGAYEQFF.

This chain joins TRBV7-2 and TRBJ2-7; tentative D call: TRBD1 (6 bases). Between the trimmed V and J ends, which lost 5 bases and 7 bases, there was a span of 18 bases. CDR3 size: 14 residues. CDR1 and CDR2 (germline): SGHTA, FQGNSA. The CDR3 region is CASSAGQYSGEQYF. The CDR3 nucleotides are TGTGCCAGCAGCGCCGGACAGTATTCGGGAGAGCAGTACTTC.

The CDR3 spells CATRGETDTQYF. CDR3 nucleotide sequence: TGTGCCACACGGGGGGAAACAGATACGCAGTATTTT. The chain joins TRBV2 to TRBJ2-3; 7 positions match TRBD2. CDR3 length: 12 residues. Trimming took 10 bases from V and 3 from J; bases not matched to a gene: 4. Germline V gene lookup returns CDR1 SNHLY and CDR2 FYNNEI.

This chain joins TRBV7-2 and TRBJ1-1; D may be TRBD1 (5 bases). Germline loops: CDR1 SGHTA, CDR2 FQGNSA. V lost 4 bases and J lost 1, with 10 bases in between. The CDR3 runs 14 residues. The chain's CDR3 is CASSSREGNTEAFF. The CDR3 bases are TGTGCCAGCAGCTCCAGGGAGGGGAACACTGAAGCTTTCTTT.

The genes are TRBV2 and TRBJ1-3; D ambiguous. Germline V gives CDR1 SNHLY, CDR2 FYNNEI. The CDR3 extends over 16 amino acids. V was pared by 8 bases and J by 0 bases, with 17 bases between. The CDR3 nucleotides are TGTGCCAGCCATGACGGAGGGCCAGACTCTGGAAACACCATATATTTT. Translation gives CASHDGGPDSGNTIYF.

V gene TRBV6-1 combines with J gene TRBJ2-7, with D possibly TRBD2 on 5 matching bases. CDR1 and CDR2 from the germline V gene are MNHNS and SASEGT. V was cut by 0 bases and J by 5 bases, with 11 bases left in between. The length of the CDR3 is 14 residues. This chain's CDR3 is CASSEAGEWDEQYF. CDR3 coding DNA: TGTGCCAGCAGTGAAGCCGGGGAATGGGACGAGCAGTACTTC.

The V gene is TRBV27, the J gene TRBJ1-6, with D possibly matching TRBD1 (6 bases). The CDR3 runs to 14 residues. Trimming stripped 2 bases from V and 7 bases from J, with 9 bases between. Germline assignment: CDR1 MNHEY and CDR2 SMNVEV (reference sequence). CDR3 DNA sequence: TGTGCCAGCAGTTTAGCCGGACAGAATTCACCCCTCCACTTT. Protein product: CASSLAGQNSPLHF.

The rearrangement joins TRBV10-3 to TRBJ2-5; 10 nucleotides agree with TRBD1. There are 16 residues in the CDR3. The V gene end was trimmed by 2 bases and the J gene end by 0 bases; junction bases not matched to a gene: 3. Germline CDR1 is ENHRY and CDR2 is SYGVKD. The CDR3 DNA reads as TGTGCCATCAGTGAGGGGGGACAGGGGTACCAAGAGACCCAGTACTTC. Protein product: CAISEGGQGYQETQYF.

J is TRBJ1-4 and V is TRBV5-5; 7 bases agree with TRBD1. The trim removed 5 bases at V and 4 bases at J, leaving 8 bases unmatched. Per germline, CDR1 SGHKS and CDR2 YYEKEE (reference sequence). The CDR3 is 15 residues long. The CDR3 reads CASRPERQGNEKLFF. For the CDR3, the DNA is TGTGCCAGCAGACCAGAACGACAGGGTAATGAAAAACTGTTTTTT.

V usage is TRBV15 and J usage is TRBJ1-4, with D unresolved. The germline V gene encodes CDR1 LNHNV and CDR2 YYDKDF (reference sequence). Trimming cost V 0 bases and J 8 bases, with 22 bases left between them. This CDR3 is 18 amino acids long. DNA of the CDR3: TGTGCCACCAGCAGAGATCGAGGAAGTGCGGGGAAGGGAGAAAAACTGTTTTTT. Protein product: CATSRDRGSAGKGEKLFF.

This sequence joins TRBV7-2 and TRBJ2-1, with 10 nucleotides matching TRBD2. CDR1 SGHTA and CDR2 FQGNSA come from the germline V gene. This CDR3 comprises 16 residues. Germline trimming cut 0 bases from V and 7 bases from J; bases unmatched to any gene: 6. The CDR3, as DNA: TGTGCCAGCAGCTTAGCCAATGTAGCGGGGGGAAATGAGCAGTTCTTC. The encoded protein is CASSLANVAGGNEQFF.

CDR3 protein: CASSPNIDGIYEQYF. The CDR3, as DNA: TGTGCCAGCAGCCCTAACATCGACGGGATCTACGAGCAGTACTTC. The rearrangement joins TRBV5-6 to TRBJ2-5, with D perhaps TRBD2 (5 bases). The DNA end is more similar to TRBJ2-7, so the J call may be wrong. CDR3 length equals 15 residues. Germline lookup yields CDR1 SGHDT and CDR2 YYEEEE.

V and J are TRBV7-9 and TRBJ2-5; 7 bases map to TRBD1. This CDR3 is built from 13 residues. V dropped 10 bases and J dropped 0; count of bases not matched to a gene: 5. Germline assignment: CDR1 SEHNR and CDR2 FQNEAQ (reference sequence). CDR3 protein: CAIVGGNQETQYF. CDR3 nucleotide sequence: TGTGCCATAGTAGGGGGCAACCAAGAGACCCAGTACTTC. Full variable domain (outside the CDR3, taken from reference TRBV7-9 and TRBJ2-5): DTGVSQNPRHKITKRGQNVTFRCDPISEHNRLYWYRQTLGQGPEFLTYFQNEAQLEKSRLLSDRFSAERPKGSFSTLEIQRTEQGDSAMYLCAIVGGNQETQYFGPGTRLLVL.

The V gene is TRBV2, the J gene TRBJ1-1; tentative D call: TRBD1 (5 bases). V was shortened by 7 bases and J by 0 bases, with 18 bases between the two germline ends. The germline V gene has CDR1 SNHLY and CDR2 FYNNEI. The CDR3 is made up of 16 amino acids. The CDR3 DNA is TGTGCCAGCAACCCGGGTCGGGGGGGTTTGAACACTGAAGCTTTCTTT. This encodes CASNPGRGGLNTEAFF.

The chain employs TRBV5-1 and TRBJ2-5; no firm D call. Germline CDR1 SGHRS, CDR2 YFSETQ. This CDR3 is built from 13 residues. V was clipped by 5 bases and J by 2 bases, with 10 bases between them. The CDR3 DNA follows: TGCGCCAGCAGTAGAAGCCTTCAAGAGACCCAGTACTTC. Its translation is CASSRSLQETQYF.

The chain couples TRBV7-3 to TRBJ2-5; D is perhaps TRBD1 (6 bases). The J call is doubtful: the DNA matches TRBJ2-7 better. Germline CDR1 SGHTA, CDR2 FQGTGA. CDR3 length: 14 residues. The CDR3 region is CASSPGAPHYEQYF. DNA for the CDR3: TGTGCCAGCAGTCCAGGGGCACCCCACTACGAGCAGTACTTC.

V and J are TRBV11-3 and TRBJ2-5, with 15 nucleotides matching TRBD2. Germline V gives CDR1 SGHNT, CDR2 YENEEA. The V and J ends lost 5 bases and 2 bases, in that order; junction bases with no gene match: 6. This CDR3 has 17 residues. The CDR3 sequence is CASSPGTSGGNQETQYF. CDR3 nucleotide sequence: TGTGCCAGCAGCCCCGGGACTAGCGGGGGGAATCAAGAGACCCAGTACTTC.

Notes on this clone: Additional DNA sequences in this sample encode the identical CDR3. The J gene is TRBJ2-7, the V gene TRBV18; 7 nucleotides agree with TRBD1. The V segment lost 3 bases and the J segment 1 base; nucleotides outside the gene matches: 3. Germline V gene sequence: CDR1 KGHSH, CDR2 LQKENI. The CDR3 runs 14 residues. CDR3 sequence: CASSPGRGSYEQYF. CDR3 nucleotide sequence: TGTGCCAGCTCACCGGGCAGGGGGTCCTACGAGCAGTACTTC.

The rearrangement links TRBV19 to TRBJ1-6; D might be TRBD1 (5 bases). Trimming removed 5 bases at V and 8 bases at J, with 22 bases between. The germline gives CDR1 LNHDA, CDR2 SQIVND (reference sequence). This CDR3 has 17 residues. The DNA for the CDR3 is TGTGCCAGTAGTCCGCCCCCCGACAGTCGGACGGATTCACCCCTCCACTTT. It specifies CASSPPPDSRTDSPLHF.